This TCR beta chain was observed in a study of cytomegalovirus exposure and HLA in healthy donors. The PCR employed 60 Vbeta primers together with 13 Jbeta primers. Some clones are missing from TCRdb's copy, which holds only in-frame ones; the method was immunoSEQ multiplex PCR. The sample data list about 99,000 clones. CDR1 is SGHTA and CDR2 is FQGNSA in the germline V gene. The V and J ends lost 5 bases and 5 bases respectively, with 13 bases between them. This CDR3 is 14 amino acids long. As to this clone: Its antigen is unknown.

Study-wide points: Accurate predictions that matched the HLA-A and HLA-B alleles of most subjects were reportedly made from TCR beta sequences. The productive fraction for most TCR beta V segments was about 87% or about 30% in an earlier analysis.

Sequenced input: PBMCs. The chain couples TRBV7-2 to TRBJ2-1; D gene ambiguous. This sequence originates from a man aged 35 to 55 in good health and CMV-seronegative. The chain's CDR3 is CASSPAAVNNEQFF. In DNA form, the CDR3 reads TGTGCCAGCAGCCCCGCGGCGGTTAACAATGAGCAGTTCTTC. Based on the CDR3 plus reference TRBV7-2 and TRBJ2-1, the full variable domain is GAGVSQSPSNKVTEKGKDVELRCDPISGHTALYWYRQSLGQGLEFLIYFQGNSAPDKSGLPSDRFSAERTGGSVSTLTIQRTQQEDSAVYLCASSPAAVNNEQFFGPGTRLTVL.